The entry that follows covers one T cell receptor (beta chain) sequence. The method was immunoSEQ multiplex PCR; TCRdb's version includes in-frame clones alone and lacks a portion of them. This table has around 55,000 clones, roughly 94% appearing once. The sample belongs to a study of T cell changes during pregnancy in multiple sclerosis. This CDR3 region has 17 residues. J lost 7 bases, V lost 1 base, and 14 bases had no gene match. Germline CDR1 is MGHDK and CDR2 is SYGVNS. Sequenced material: CD8+ T cells from peripheral blood mononuclear cells, taken in the third trimester of pregnancy. This TCR was sampled from a female donor with multiple sclerosis, enrolled in a pregnancy study. The chain employs TRBV25-1 and TRBJ1-1; 8 nucleotides line up with TRBD1. The DNA of the CDR3 is TGTGCCAGCAGTGAATGGGGCAGGGGCAGGGGGCGAAGTGAAGCTTTCTTT. The encoded protein is CASSEWGRGRGRSEAFF.